Listed below are T cell receptor beta chains from one sample, sequenced in a study of shared clonotypes between healthy human individuals. TCRdb's table, derived via immunoSEQ multiplex PCR, lists solely in-frame clones and lacks some. This sample yields approximately 2.3 million clones, of which approximately 93% are seen a single time; 0.39% belongs to the top ten. Input material: naive CD4+ T cells from PBMCs. The receptors stem from a man younger than 30 in good health. Some clones in this sample may be carry-over from other donors' samples. CDR3s include the opening cysteine and the closing phenylalanine or tryptophan. D genes are given only for firm matches. Some rows mark clone size as missing; the rest say once, few, many or name a class of expanded clone.

- | TRBJ2-5 | TRBV4-3 | - | CASSHKGGETQYF | TGCGCCAGCAGCCATAAGGGAGGAGAGACCCAGTACTTC
once | TRBJ2-7 | TRBV10-3 | - | CAITNSPGSYEQYF | TGTGCCATCACCAATTCCCCAGGTTCCTACGAGCAGTACTTC
- | TRBJ2-5 | TRBV11-2 | - | CASSLGGVETQYF | TGTGCCAGCAGCTTAGGAGGAGTGGAGACCCAGTACTTC
- | TRBJ1-2 | TRBV28 | - | CASSLMQLGYTF | TGTGCCAGCAGTCTTATGCAGTTGGGCTACACCTTC
- | TRBJ2-3 | TRBV27 | TRBD2 | CASSKRETGLTDTQYF | TGTGCCAGCAGTAAGCGGGAGACGGGTTTAACAGATACGCAGTATTTT
once | TRBJ1-4 | TRBV30 | - | CAWSVLGANLNEKLFF | TGTGCCTGGAGTGTACTCGGGGCCAACCTTAATGAAAAACTGTTTTTT
- | TRBJ2-7 | TRBV29-1 | - | CSVGSLLGYEQYF | TGCAGCGTCGGCAGTCTGTTGGGTTACGAGCAGTACTTC
- | TRBJ2-1 | TRBV5-1 | TRBD2 | CASSDGLASYNEQFF | TGCGCCAGCAGTGACGGACTAGCCTCCTACAATGAGCAGTTCTTC
- | TRBJ2-1 | TRBV5-1 | - | CASSLDRPPYNEQFF | TGCGCCAGCAGCTTGGACAGGCCTCCCTACAATGAGCAGTTCTTC
- | TRBJ1-2 | TRBV29-1 | TRBD1 | CSGGQPGSGYTF | TGCAGCGGGGGACAGCCCGGCTCTGGCTACACCTTC
- | TRBJ2-7 | TRBV4-1 | TRBD1 | CASKPTGGIQEQYF | TGCGCCAGCAAACCGACAGGGGGTATCCAAGAGCAGTACTTC
- | TRBJ2-1 | TRBV5-1 | TRBD2 | CASSLGLAGGPDNEQFF | TGCGCCAGCAGCTTGGGACTAGCGGGAGGGCCGGACAATGAGCAGTTCTTC
- | TRBJ1-1 | TRBV28 | - | CASSLGPRVGNTEAFF | TGTGCCAGCAGTTTGGGGCCCAGGGTTGGGAACACTGAAGCTTTCTTT
- | TRBJ2-5 | TRBV7-2 | - | CASSSIKKETQYF | TGTGCCAGCAGCTCCATTAAGAAAGAGACCCAGTACTTC
- | TRBJ2-2 | TRBV11-3 | - | CASSLEAGDTLTGELFF | TGTGCCAGCAGCTTAGAGGCGGGGGACACTTTGACCGGGGAGCTGTTTTTT
- | TRBJ2-1 | TRBV18 | TRBD1 | CASSLIQGTVTYNEQFF | TGTGCCAGCTCACTAATCCAAGGGACAGTTACCTACAATGAGCAGTTCTTC
- | TRBJ1-2 | TRBV28 | TRBD1 | CASRATGNDYGYTF | TGTGCCAGCAGGGCGACAGGGAACGACTATGGCTACACCTTC
few | TRBJ1-1 | TRBV7-2 | - | CASSLLNTEAFF | TGTGCCAGCAGCTTGCTGAACACTGAAGCTTTCTTT
- | TRBJ2-7 | TRBV19 | - | CASSIDVIGGSGYEQYF | TGTGCCAGTAGTATAGATGTTATTGGAGGGAGCGGGTACGAGCAGTACTTC
once | TRBJ1-2 | TRBV27 | TRBD1 | CASSLRTGGRGYTF | TGTGCCAGCAGTTTACGGACAGGGGGCCGCGGCTACACCTTC
- | TRBJ2-5 | TRBV29-1 | - | CSAARGRGETQYF | TGCAGCGCCGCTAGGGGGCGGGGAGAGACCCAGTACTTC
- | TRBJ2-1 | TRBV6-5 | TRBD2 | CASRTQREGRNEQFF | TGTGCCAGCAGAACCCAGCGGGAGGGCCGTAATGAGCAGTTCTTC
- | TRBJ2-1 | TRBV5-3 | - | CARSAGPYNEQFF | TGTGCCAGAAGCGCCGGACCCTACAATGAGCAGTTCTTC
- | TRBJ2-7 | TRBV5-1 | TRBD2 | CASSLGLVAGVIYEQYF | TGCGCCAGCAGCTTGGGGCTGGTGGCGGGAGTTATCTACGAGCAGTACTTC
once | TRBJ1-2 | TRBV4-3 | - | CASSQDPRMGYTF | TGCGCCAGCAGCCAAGATCCTAGAATGGGCTACACCTTC
- | TRBJ1-2 | TRBV19 | - | CASSHRGAGYGYTF | TGTGCCAGTAGTCATCGGGGCGCGGGCTATGGCTACACCTTC
- | TRBJ1-4 | TRBV21-1 | - | CARAGPFNEKLFF | TGTGCCAGGGCTGGACCGTTTAATGAAAAACTGTTTTTT
- | TRBJ1-5 | TRBV15 | - | CATSRDRNSLEHF | TGTGCCACCAGCAGAGACAGAAACAGCTTGGAGCATTTT
- | TRBJ1-2 | TRBV6-4 | - | CASSEVWGNYGYTF | TGTGCCAGCAGTGAAGTGTGGGGGAACTATGGCTACACCTTC
- | TRBJ2-1 | TRBV19 | TRBD2 | CASSIMGGSHEQFF | TGTGCCAGTAGTATAATGGGCGGGAGCCATGAGCAGTTCTTC
- | TRBJ2-7 | TRBV18 | TRBD1 | CASSAMTGGEEQYF | TGTGCCAGCTCAGCTATGACAGGGGGCGAAGAGCAGTACTTC
- | TRBJ2-5 | TRBV30 | - | CAWSTPGTQETQYF | TGTGCCTGGAGTACTCCCGGGACCCAAGAGACCCAGTACTTC
- | TRBJ2-3 | TRBV10-3 | TRBD2 | CAIGTSGSSADTQYF | TGTGCCATCGGGACTAGCGGGAGTAGCGCAGATACGCAGTATTTT
- | TRBJ2-1 | TRBV29-1 | - | CSEGTSSYNEQFF | TGCAGTGAGGGGACGAGCTCCTACAATGAGCAGTTCTTC
- | TRBJ2-5 | TRBV14 | - | CASSQGLRTPWETQYF | TGTGCCAGCAGCCAAGGTCTCCGGACCCCGTGGGAGACCCAGTACTTC
- | TRBJ1-2 | TRBV30 | - | CAWTQEDNYGYTF | TGTGCCTGGACCCAGGAGGATAACTATGGCTACACCTTC
- | TRBJ2-3 | TRBV5-6 | - | CASSLFGGNARADTQYF | TGTGCCAGCAGCTTGTTTGGGGGCAACGCGAGGGCAGATACGCAGTATTTT
- | TRBJ2-1 | TRBV7-2 | - | CASSLLGSNEQFF | TGTGCCAGCAGCTTACTCGGGTCAAATGAGCAGTTCTTC
- | TRBJ2-5 | TRBV2 | - | CASSGDRKETQYF | TGTGCCAGCAGTGGCGACAGGAAAGAGACCCAGTACTTC
- | TRBJ1-3 | TRBV7-2 | - | CASSPPFPDSAGNTIYF | TGTGCCAGCAGCCCCCCCTTTCCGGACAGCGCTGGAAACACCATATATTTT
- | TRBJ2-7 | TRBV5-5 | TRBD1 | CASSLYQGTAYEQYF | TGTGCCAGCAGCTTGTATCAGGGGACAGCCTACGAGCAGTACTTC
- | TRBJ1-3 | TRBV30 | - | CAWSVHRAGNTIYF | TGTGCCTGGAGTGTACACAGGGCTGGAAACACCATATATTTT
- | TRBJ1-2 | TRBV5-1 | TRBD1 | CASSLTSGQGGGYTF | TGCGCCAGCAGCTTGACCTCGGGACAGGGAGGTGGCTACACCTTC
- | TRBJ1-5 | TRBV7-2 | TRBD1 | CASSSLTGGFNQPQHF | TGTGCCAGCAGCTCGCTGACAGGGGGTTTCAATCAGCCCCAGCATTTT
- | TRBJ1-2 | TRBV7-9 | - | CASSLGEDGGYTF | TGTGCCAGCAGCTTAGGAGAGGACGGAGGCTACACCTTC
- | TRBJ2-1 | TRBV28 | TRBD2 | CASSFITSGFNEQFF | TGTGCCAGCAGTTTTATTACTAGCGGCTTCAATGAGCAGTTCTTC
- | TRBJ2-1 | TRBV7-3 | - | CASSLRGLVGDEQFF | TGTGCCAGCAGCTTAAGGGGCCTAGTTGGCGATGAGCAGTTCTTC
- | TRBJ2-3 | TRBV11-1 | - | CASSSHVTSTDTQYF | TGTGCCAGCAGCTCCCACGTCACTAGCACAGATACGCAGTATTTT
- | TRBJ1-2 | TRBV10-3 | TRBD1 | CAIGTGSGTGDTF | TGTGCCATCGGGACAGGCTCGGGTACTGGAGACACCTTC
- | TRBJ2-5 | TRBV10-2 | - | CASSPQGEETQYF | TGCGCCAGCAGCCCACAGGGAGAAGAGACCCAGTACTTC
- | TRBJ1-1 | TRBV2 | TRBD1 | CASSGSGGNTEAFF | TGTGCCAGCAGTGGTTCAGGGGGGAACACTGAAGCTTTCTTT
- | TRBJ2-1 | TRBV5-1 | - | CASSLPSGQFIDEQFF | TGCGCCAGCAGCTTGCCCAGCGGGCAATTTATAGATGAGCAGTTCTTC
- | TRBJ2-1 | TRBV29-1 | - | CSVVPASSYNEQFF | TGCAGCGTTGTCCCGGCCTCCTCCTACAATGAGCAGTTCTTC
- | TRBJ2-1 | TRBV29-1 | TRBD1 | CSVVRIQGPSPGEQFF | TGCAGCGTTGTCCGAATACAGGGGCCTTCACCGGGTGAGCAGTTCTTC
- | TRBJ2-5 | TRBV19 | TRBD2 | CASSIPPAGAGETQYF | TGTGCCAGTAGTATCCCCCCAGCGGGAGCGGGAGAGACCCAGTACTTC
once | TRBJ2-3 | TRBV5-1 | TRBD1 | CASSSGTGQAAQYF | TGCGCCAGCAGCTCAGGGACGGGACAGGCTGCGCAGTATTTT
- | TRBJ2-3 | TRBV29-1 | - | CSVRYRLTDTQYF | TGCAGCGTGAGGTATCGTCTCACAGATACGCAGTATTTT
- | TRBJ2-1 | TRBV30 | TRBD1 | CAWSIGQGIYNEQFF | TGTGCCTGGAGTATTGGACAGGGAATCTACAATGAGCAGTTCTTC
- | TRBJ2-2 | TRBV19 | TRBD2 | CASNPETSGRGYTGELFF | TGTGCCAGTAACCCGGAGACTAGCGGGAGGGGGTACACCGGGGAGCTGTTTTTT